Described below is a single TCR beta chain sequence and its context. This clonotype was seen a few times. Its antigen has not been determined. Base qualities were left out, and no much larger clone turns up one base away. These data originate in a study of human T cells and chemical hapten exposure (dated by TCRdb to the early 2020s). Study-level background: For sensitization, 2% DPC in acetone was applied to a 2 cm by 2 cm area of upper inner arm skin. Weekly therapeutic DPC doses were additionally applied to the scalp of patients throughout the roughly 23-week study period. Patch testing on the upper back used Finn chambers containing 0.01% DPC, with scoring done after 6 days according to International Contact Dermatitis Research Group standards. Most of the patients in the cohort were female, and the cohort covered alopecia areata with under or over 50% scalp involvement, alopecia totalis and alopecia universalis. The libraries were sequenced as a pool, and the TCR yield per sample differed mostly because of small variations in library volumes within the pool. This study followed changes in the peripheral blood TCR repertoire in vivo during primary and secondary sensitization of alopecia patients to the hapten diphenylcyclopropenone (DPC). Blood samples were taken from patients before sensitization (week 0) and then at 2, 6 and about 24 weeks after DPC sensitization. Approximately 28 alopecia patients gave blood for TCR sequencing at one to four time points (pre-sensitization, 2, 6 and 24 weeks). Paper-wide results and their limitations: After repeated subsampling, changes were observed in the strength of the expansion versus patch-test correlation and in the threshold at which the correlation became significant. The number of PT1 expanded TCRs positively correlated with patch test score, significant at thresholds 8, 16 and 32 but not 4. Compared with pre-sensitization or healthy control sets, expanded TCRs formed significantly more large CDR3 similarity clusters, which is consistent with antigen-driven responses. All patients had alopecia, a presumed autoimmune disease, so their immune response might differ from that of healthy individuals. No change with DPC sensitization was found in the number of TCRs above 1 in 1000 frequency, and no evidence of global repertoire structure alterations was found.

Receptor libraries were prepared by RACE. Instrument on record: NextSeq 500. Library preparation attached unique molecular identifiers to individual cDNA molecules for quantitative, reproducible TCR counting. For every blood RNA sample, sequencing covered both the TCR alpha and TCR beta chains. Per the source publication's procedure: The median number of TCRs per sample was roughly 94,000, ranging from about 23,224 to 690,600. The Decombinator software suite was used to annotate the V, J and CDR3 of the TCR reads. To make PS versus PT1 abundance plots, every sample was subsampled to the same number of TCRs (28,000). Expanded TCRs were defined as absent before sensitization and observed at least eight times at the 2-week time point. TCRdb ran its own pipeline on the public reads, namely fastp trimming at Q25 and MiXCR clone calling, and kept in-frame beta chains. Under each unique CDR3 protein, matching rows form one entry showing the most common genes and DNA. The V and J calls come from TCRdb's annotation, not from the publication. The sample table lists 60,000 to 80,000 distinct CDR3 sequences, around a third of them with a count of one. The ten top clones hold approximately 9.1% of the sample.

The germline ends are 11 bases apart after V is trimmed by 3 bases and J by 2 bases. Inclusive of the bounding cysteine and phenylalanine, the CDR3 is 13 residues long. Of the read, only the CDR3 DNA is kept; its 39 bases are in frame from base 1. Taken from the germline V gene, the CDR1 and CDR2 loops are SQVTM and ANQGSEA. Interpreted using the paper, the time point label stands for: patch test 1, 2 weeks after DPC sensitization. The treatment or condition label on this specimen signifies: therapeutic diphenylcyclopropenone sensitization with weekly scalp DPC. Blood at each patch-test visit was drawn before the patch test was applied. Patients were eligible if aged 18 to 70, diagnosed with alopecia and judged suitable for DPC therapy, and pregnant patients were excluded. Total RNA was extracted from unfractionated whole blood that had been collected in Tempus Blood RNA tubes.

The specimen comprised whole blood, sampled in connection with sensitization to the hapten diphenylcyclopropenone (DPC). The sequence came from a man aged 35-49 years with alopecia areata. Some clones in this sample may be carry-over from other donors' samples. This sequence uses TRBV29-1 and TRBJ2-7, with no confident D gene call. The sequenced DNA: TGCAGCGTTGATTTTGGCGGTGCCTACGAGCAGTACTTC. It is translated as CSVDFGGAYEQYF.